The clone carrying this T cell receptor (beta chain) came up many times. No antigen is known for it. This sample is part of a study of T cells after yellow fever vaccination. Whole-study context: SMART-Seq v4 Ultra Low Input prepared libraries from low-cell fractions.

From the 5' RACE reads, TCRdb called clonotypes with MiXCR, one entry per CDR3 protein. The repertoire has about 320,000 distinct CDR3 sequences, 3.5% to 4.5% of them found once; the top ten carry just under 20%. Study-wide results and caveats: It was a weaker secondary response, yet one that peaked faster, at day 5 versus 15. Post-booster repertoires contained most primary-vaccination clones again (96% CD4, around 88% CD8).

Trimming stripped 2 bases from V and 2 bases from J, with 10 bases between. Germline CDR1 MNHEY, CDR2 SVGEGT. This CDR3 contains 15 residues. This receptor was identified in a young man who received the YFV17D yellow fever vaccine. This chain links TRBV6-2 or TRBV6-3 with TRBJ1-5; D possibly corresponds to TRBD1 (5 bases). Material: PBMCs, obtained 15 days after the yellow fever booster vaccination. The CDR3 DNA reads TGTGCCAGCAGTTACGATCGGGGGGGCAATCAGCCCCAGCATTTT. This sequence encodes CASSYDRGGNQPQHF.